This TCR beta chain was sequenced during a study of T cell repertoires in cytomegalovirus infection (dated by TCRdb to between 2018 and 2021). Concerning the study at large: The peptide stimulations were aimed at well-studied HLA-B-restricted epitopes as well as recently identified HLA-C-restricted CMV epitopes, whose presentation resists viral immunomodulation. Donor HLA type was relevant to the analysis, because carriage of CMV infection together with the matching HLA type was indicated by public TCR beta signatures. What the study reported, not specific to this receptor: In the ex vivo response, HLA-C-restricted CMV-specific TCR beta clonotypes were dominant, and in two of eight donors the single most frequent clonotype came from this HLA-C-restricted group. In both this cohort and an independent cohort of 352 donors, the cumulative frequency of public TCR beta family members distinguished carriers of CMV infection plus the relevant HLA type.

Instrument used: Illumina HiSeq 1500. In TCRdb, the public reads were trimmed at Q25 with fastp and aligned with MiXCR, with productive beta chains retained. Every CDR3 protein is listed once, alongside the most common genes and DNA of its rows. Across this sample there are some 350,000 distinct CDR3 sequences, with about 35% seen only once. The leading ten clones occupy 13% of the sample. Explained via the paper, the treatment or condition label denotes: in vitro stimulation with specific CMV peptide epitopes to enrich CMV-specific T cells. The CDR3 covers 15 residues, taking in both the cysteine and the phenylalanine. Just the 45-base CDR3 DNA is kept, in frame starting at base 1. Trimming costs V 8 bases and J 6 bases, and their ends lie 19 bases apart. Taken from the germline V gene, the CDR1 and CDR2 loops are SGHTA and FQGNSA. Points on this clonotype: Its antigen target is currently unknown. It has no much larger one-base neighbor in the sample; base qualities were not kept.

The sample here was cultured PBMCs, taken from culture after CMV antigen stimulation. The sequence was obtained from a human donor in good health (CMV status not recorded). Some clones in this sample may be carry-over from other donors' samples. The chain is made from TRBV7-2 and TRBJ2-2; TRBD1 is a possible D gene, resting on 5 matching bases. The DNA is as follows: TGTGCCAGCGGATCAGGGCGCAGCCTCCCCGGGGAGCTGTTTTTT. This translates into CASGSGRSLPGELFF.